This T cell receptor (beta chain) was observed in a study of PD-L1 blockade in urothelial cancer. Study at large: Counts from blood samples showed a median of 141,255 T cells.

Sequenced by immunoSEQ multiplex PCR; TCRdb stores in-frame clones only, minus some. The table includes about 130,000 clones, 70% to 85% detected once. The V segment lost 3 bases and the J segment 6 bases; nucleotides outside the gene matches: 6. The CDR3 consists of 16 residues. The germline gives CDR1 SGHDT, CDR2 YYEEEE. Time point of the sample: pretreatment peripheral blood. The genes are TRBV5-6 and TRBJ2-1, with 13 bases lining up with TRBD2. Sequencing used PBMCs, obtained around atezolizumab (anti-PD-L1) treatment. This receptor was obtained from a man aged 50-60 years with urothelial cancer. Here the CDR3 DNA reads TGTGCCAGCAGCTCAGGACTAGCGGGAGTCTCCAATGAGCAGTTCTTC. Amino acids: CASSSGLAGVSNEQFF.